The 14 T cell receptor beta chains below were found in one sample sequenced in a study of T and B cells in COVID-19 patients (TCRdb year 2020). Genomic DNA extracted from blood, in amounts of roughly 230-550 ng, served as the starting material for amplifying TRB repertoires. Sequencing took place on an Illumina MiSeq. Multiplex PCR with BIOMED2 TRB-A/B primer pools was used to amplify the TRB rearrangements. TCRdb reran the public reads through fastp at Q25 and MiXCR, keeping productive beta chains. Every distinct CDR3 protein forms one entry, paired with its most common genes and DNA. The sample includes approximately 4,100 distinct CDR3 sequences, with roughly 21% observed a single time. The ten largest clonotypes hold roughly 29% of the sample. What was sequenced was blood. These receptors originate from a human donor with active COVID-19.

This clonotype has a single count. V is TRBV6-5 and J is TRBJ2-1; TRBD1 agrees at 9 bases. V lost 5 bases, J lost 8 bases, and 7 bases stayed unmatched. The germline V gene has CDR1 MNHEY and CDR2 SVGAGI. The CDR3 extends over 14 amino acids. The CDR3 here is CASSTGTGRDEQFF. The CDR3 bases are TGTGCCAGCAGTACCGGGACAGGGAGGGATGAGCAGTTCTTC.

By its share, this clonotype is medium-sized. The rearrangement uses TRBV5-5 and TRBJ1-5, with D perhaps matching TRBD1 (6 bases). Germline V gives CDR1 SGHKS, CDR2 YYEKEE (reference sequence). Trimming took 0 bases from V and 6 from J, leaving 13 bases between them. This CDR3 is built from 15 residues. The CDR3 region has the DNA TGTGCCAGCAGCTTGGGGATACAGGGCGCTCAGCCCCAGCATTTT. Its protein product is CASSLGIQGAQPQHF.

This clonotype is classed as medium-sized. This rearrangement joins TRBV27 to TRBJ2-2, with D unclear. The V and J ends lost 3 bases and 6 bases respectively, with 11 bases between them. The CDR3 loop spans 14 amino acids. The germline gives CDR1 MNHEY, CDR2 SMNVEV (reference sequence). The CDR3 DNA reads TGTGCCAGCAGTTTGAGCCTAGAGGCCGGGGAGCTGTTTTTT. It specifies CASSLSLEAGELFF.

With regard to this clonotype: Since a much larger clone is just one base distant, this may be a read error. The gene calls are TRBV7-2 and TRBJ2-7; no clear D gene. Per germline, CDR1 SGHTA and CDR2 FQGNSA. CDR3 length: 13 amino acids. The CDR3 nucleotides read TGTGCCAGCAGCTTTAGCCCCTCCTACAAGCAGTACTTC. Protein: CASSFSPSYKQYF.

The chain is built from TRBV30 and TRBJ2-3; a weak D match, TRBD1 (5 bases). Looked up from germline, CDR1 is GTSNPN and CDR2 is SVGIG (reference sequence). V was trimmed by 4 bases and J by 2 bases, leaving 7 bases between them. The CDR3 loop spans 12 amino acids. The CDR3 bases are TGTGCCTGGACAGGGCCCACAGATACGCAGTATTTT. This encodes CAWTGPTDTQYF.

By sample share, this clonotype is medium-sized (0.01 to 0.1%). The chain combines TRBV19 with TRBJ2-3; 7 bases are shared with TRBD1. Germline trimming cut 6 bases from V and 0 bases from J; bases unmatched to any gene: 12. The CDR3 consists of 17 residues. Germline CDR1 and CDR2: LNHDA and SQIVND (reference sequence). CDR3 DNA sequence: TGTGCCAGTAGACCAACTCAAGACAGGGAGAGCACAGATACGCAGTATTTT. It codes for CASRPTQDRESTDTQYF. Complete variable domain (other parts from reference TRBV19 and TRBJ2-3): DGGITQSPKYLFRKEGQNVTLSCEQNLNHDAMYWYRQDPGQGLRLIYYSQIVNDFQKGDIAEGYSVSREKKESFPLTVTSAQKNPTAFYLCASRPTQDRESTDTQYFGPGTRLTVL.

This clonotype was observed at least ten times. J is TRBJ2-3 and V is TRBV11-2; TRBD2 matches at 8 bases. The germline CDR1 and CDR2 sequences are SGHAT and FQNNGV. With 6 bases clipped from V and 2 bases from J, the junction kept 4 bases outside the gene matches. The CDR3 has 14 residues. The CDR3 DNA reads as TGTGCCAGCAGGAGGCGGGAGGTCACAGATACGCAGTATTTT. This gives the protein CASRRREVTDTQYF.

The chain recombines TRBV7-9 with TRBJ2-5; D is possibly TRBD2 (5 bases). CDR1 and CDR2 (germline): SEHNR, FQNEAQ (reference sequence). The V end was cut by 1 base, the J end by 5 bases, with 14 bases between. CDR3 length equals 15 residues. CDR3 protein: CASSLVPSTVETQYF. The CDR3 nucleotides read TGTGCCAGCAGCTTAGTTCCTAGCACCGTTGAGACCCAGTACTTC. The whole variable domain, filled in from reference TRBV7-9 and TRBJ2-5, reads DTGVSQNPRHKITKRGQNVTFRCDPISEHNRLYWYRQTLGQGPEFLTYFQNEAQLEKSRLLSDRFSAERPKGSFSTLEIQRTEQGDSAMYLCASSLVPSTVETQYFGPGTRLLVL.

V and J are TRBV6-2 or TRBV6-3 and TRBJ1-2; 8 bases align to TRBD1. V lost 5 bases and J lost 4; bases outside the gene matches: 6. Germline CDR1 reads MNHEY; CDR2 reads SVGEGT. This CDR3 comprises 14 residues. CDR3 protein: CASSLTGGPYGYTF. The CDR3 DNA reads TGTGCCAGCAGTCTCACAGGGGGGCCCTATGGCTACACCTTC.

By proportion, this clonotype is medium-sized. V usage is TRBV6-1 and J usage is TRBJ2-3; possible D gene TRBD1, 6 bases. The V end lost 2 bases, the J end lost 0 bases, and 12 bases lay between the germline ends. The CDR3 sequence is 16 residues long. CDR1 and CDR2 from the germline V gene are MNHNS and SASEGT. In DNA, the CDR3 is TGTGCCAGCAGTGAACGGTGGGGGCAGAGCACAGATACGCAGTATTTT. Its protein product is CASSERWGQSTDTQYF.

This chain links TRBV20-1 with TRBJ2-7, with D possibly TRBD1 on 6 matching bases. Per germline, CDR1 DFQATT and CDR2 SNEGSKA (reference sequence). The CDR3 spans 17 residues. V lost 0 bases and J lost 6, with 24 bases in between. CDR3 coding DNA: TGCAGTGCTAGAGACCCGACAGGCCTCTTTTTCCTAGGCGAGCAGTACTTC. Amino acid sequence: CSARDPTGLFFLGEQYF.

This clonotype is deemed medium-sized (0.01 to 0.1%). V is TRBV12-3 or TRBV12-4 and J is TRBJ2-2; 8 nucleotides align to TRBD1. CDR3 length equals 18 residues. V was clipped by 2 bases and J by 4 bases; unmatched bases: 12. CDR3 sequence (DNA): TGTGCCAGCAGTTTAATGGCAGGGGGCAGGTACCGCACCGGGGAGCTGTTTTTT. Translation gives CASSLMAGGRYRTGELFF.

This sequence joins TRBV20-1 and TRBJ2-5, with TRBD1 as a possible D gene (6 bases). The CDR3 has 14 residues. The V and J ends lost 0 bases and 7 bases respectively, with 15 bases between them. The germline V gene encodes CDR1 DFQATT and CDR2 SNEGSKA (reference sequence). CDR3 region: CSARDLGHPRTQYF. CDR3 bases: TGCAGTGCTAGAGATCTGGGACACCCCAGGACCCAGTACTTC.

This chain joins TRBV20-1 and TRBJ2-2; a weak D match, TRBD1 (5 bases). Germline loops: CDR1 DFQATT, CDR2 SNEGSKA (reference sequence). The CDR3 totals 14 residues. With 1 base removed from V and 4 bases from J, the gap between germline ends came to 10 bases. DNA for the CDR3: TGCAGTGCTAGAGTGCAGGGCGGCACCGGGGAGCTGTTTTTT. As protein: CSARVQGGTGELFF.